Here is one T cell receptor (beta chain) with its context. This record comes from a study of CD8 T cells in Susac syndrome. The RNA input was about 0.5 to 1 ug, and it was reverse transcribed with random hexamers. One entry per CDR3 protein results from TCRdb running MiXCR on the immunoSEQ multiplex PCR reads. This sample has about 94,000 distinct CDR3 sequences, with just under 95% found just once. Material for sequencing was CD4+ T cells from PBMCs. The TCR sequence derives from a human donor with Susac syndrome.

CDR3 sequence (DNA): TGTGCCAGCAGCGTAGTACTAGGAGGGTACAATGAGCAGTTCTTC. Its protein product is CASSVVLGGYNEQFF. This rearrangement joins TRBV9 to TRBJ2-1, with a tentative D call TRBD2 (6 bases). The length of the CDR3 is 15 residues. Trimming took off 0 bases at V and 4 bases at J, with 11 bases between the two ends. CDR1 is SGDLS and CDR2 is YYNGEE in the germline V gene.